These T cell receptor beta chains were read from a single sample in a study of T cells in localized non-small cell lung cancer. Assay: immunoSEQ multiplex PCR; the TCRdb copy retains only in-frame clones and omits some. Of about 2,400 clones in the sample, 21% were seen once. The material sequenced was lung tumor tissue, taken before any cancer treatment. The receptor set was obtained from a man aged 40 to 70 with stage I lung adenocarcinoma. Both conserved end residues are part of each CDR3. The order of the fields is clone size, V gene, J gene, D gene, CDR3 protein, CDR3 DNA. A D gene is named only where the DNA matches it firmly. Only some rows state a clone size, as once, few, many or a class for expanded clones.

NA	TRBV6-8	TRBJ2-2	TRBD2	CASTGPGLAGAWTGELFF	TGTGCCAGCACAGGTCCAGGACTAGCGGGAGCTTGGACCGGGGAGCTGTTTTTT
few	TRBV11-3	TRBJ2-1	TRBD2	CASSSSGGFMDEQFF	TGTGCCAGCAGCTCTAGCGGGGGTTTCATGGATGAGCAGTTCTTC
NA	TRBV6-8	TRBJ1-2	TRBD1	CASSPSDRPYGYTF	TGTGCCAGCAGTCCCTCGGACAGGCCCTATGGCTACACCTTC
NA	TRBV9	TRBJ2-1	NA	CASSVDPGYHNEQFF	TGTGCCAGCAGCGTAGATCCAGGTTATCACAATGAGCAGTTCTTC
medium-sized	TRBV11-3	TRBJ2-4	NA	CASSLDLYGSGSIQYF	TGTGCCAGCAGCTTAGATTTGTATGGGAGCGGGTCCATTCAGTACTTC
few	TRBV9	TRBJ2-5	NA	CASSGTQETQYF	TGTGCCAGCAGCGGGACCCAAGAGACCCAGTACTTC
NA	TRBV28	TRBJ2-5	NA	CASSFWGAKTQYF	TGTGCCAGCAGTTTTTGGGGGGCAAAGACCCAGTACTTC
NA	TRBV11-3	TRBJ2-3	TRBD1	CASSSRPRQGNTDTQYF	TGTGCCAGCAGCTCCCGCCCGCGACAGGGAAATACAGATACGCAGTATTTT
few	TRBV4-1	TRBJ2-7	NA	CASSRTTASSYEQYF	TGCGCCAGCAGCAGGACTACCGCAAGCTCCTACGAGCAGTACTTC
few	TRBV11-3	TRBJ2-7	NA	CASSSDRSFYEQYF	TGTGCCAGCAGCTCAGACAGATCTTTTTACGAGCAGTACTTC
few	TRBV11-3	TRBJ2-1	NA	CASSLELGSVYNEQFF	TGTGCCAGCAGCTTGGAACTCGGGAGTGTTTACAATGAGCAGTTCTTC
few	TRBV6-7	TRBJ2-1	TRBD2	CASTLAGTSGFNEQFF	TGTGCCAGCACTCTCGCCGGGACTAGCGGGTTTAATGAGCAGTTCTTC
NA	TRBV1	TRBJ2-2	NA	CTSSQAPGLEAGELFF	TGCACCAGCAGCCAGGCCCCGGGACTAGAGGCCGGGGAGCTGTTTTTT
NA	TRBV7-6	TRBJ2-2	NA	CASSLLVGRPGELFF	TGTGCCAGCAGCTTGTTGGTAGGGAGACCCGGGGAGCTGTTTTTT
few	TRBV9	TRBJ1-6	NA	CASSPDRSSSYNSPLHF	TGTGCCAGCAGCCCGGACAGATCAAGCTCCTATAATTCACCCCTCCACTTT
NA	TRBV10-3	TRBJ1-4	NA	CASAQKAYGREKLFF	TGTGCCAGCGCCCAAAAGGCCTACGGAAGAGAAAAACTGTTTTTT
NA	TRBV18	TRBJ2-7	TRBD1	CASGTGVQDEQYF	TGTGCCAGCGGCACAGGGGTTCAGGACGAGCAGTACTTC
few	TRBV19	TRBJ2-7	NA	CASSVGHADYEQYF	TGTGCCAGTAGTGTTGGACACGCCGACTACGAGCAGTACTTC
NA	TRBV10-1	TRBJ2-3	NA	CASSAVLSTDTQYF	TGCGCCAGCAGTGCGGTGTTAAGCACAGATACGCAGTATTTT
once	TRBV29-1	TRBJ2-5	NA	CSAGREKETQYF	TGCAGCGCTGGCAGGGAAAAAGAGACCCAGTACTTC
medium-sized	TRBV11-3	TRBJ2-2	TRBD1	CASSRQGNTGELFF	TGTGCCAGCAGCAGACAGGGTAACACCGGGGAGCTGTTTTTT
few	TRBV28	TRBJ2-1	NA	CASSSTSNEQFF	TGTGCCAGCAGTTCGACTTCAAATGAGCAGTTCTTC
few	TRBV11-1	TRBJ2-2	NA	CASSRTGSHGELFF	TGTGCCAGCAGCCGCACAGGGTCCCACGGGGAGCTGTTTTTT
large	TRBV11-3	TRBJ1-4	NA	CASSSGSWDEKLFF	TGTGCCAGCAGTTCGGGATCCTGGGATGAAAAACTGTTTTTT
NA	TRBV28	TRBJ2-1	NA	CASSLLTNEQFF	TGTGCCAGCAGTTTACTGACCAATGAGCAGTTCTTC
few	TRBV18	TRBJ2-2	NA	CASSPDRNTGELFF	TGTGCCAGCTCACCAGACAGGAACACCGGGGAGCTGTTTTTT
few	TRBV6-8	TRBJ2-7	TRBD2	CASRGTTNYEQYF	TGTGCCAGCCGGGGGACTACTAACTACGAGCAGTACTTC
NA	TRBV25-1	TRBJ1-1	NA	CASSEWDRQAFF	TGTGCCAGCAGTGAATGGGACCGACAAGCTTTCTTT
NA	TRBV10-2	TRBJ2-1	TRBD2	CASSVSGNEQFF	TGCGCCAGCAGTGTTAGCGGGAATGAGCAGTTCTTC
NA	TRBV28	TRBJ2-6	NA	CASSGRSGANVLTF	TGTGCCAGCAGTGGAAGGTCTGGGGCCAACGTCCTGACTTTC
NA	TRBV7-1	TRBJ2-5	NA	CASSETRGQIGTQYF	TGTGCCAGCAGTGAAACCAGGGGTCAGATCGGGACCCAGTACTTC
NA	TRBV9	TRBJ1-2	NA	CASSPIRDDRNYGYTF	TGTGCCAGCAGCCCGATCCGGGACGACAGAAACTATGGCTACACCTTC
medium-sized	TRBV11-3	TRBJ2-3	TRBD2	CASSFSSGGVTDTQYF	TGTGCCAGCAGCTTTTCTAGCGGGGGAGTCACAGATACGCAGTATTTT
medium-sized	TRBV9	TRBJ2-3	NA	CASSARADSTDTQYF	TGTGCCAGCAGCGCTCGGGCCGATAGCACAGATACGCAGTATTTT
few	TRBV4-1	TRBJ2-7	TRBD1	CASSQEQGTSEQYF	TGCGCCAGCAGCCAAGAACAGGGGACGAGCGAGCAGTACTTC
NA	TRBV6-8	TRBJ2-3	NA	CASSYGIKDYTTDTQYF	TGTGCCAGCAGTTACGGCATCAAGGACTATACAACAGATACGCAGTATTTT
NA	TRBV11-3	TRBJ2-5	TRBD2	CASIVGGYQETQYF	TGTGCCAGCATCGTGGGGGGGTACCAAGAGACCCAGTACTTC
few	TRBV1	TRBJ1-1	NA	CASTRQGAGEAFF	TGCGCCAGCACCCGACAGGGGGCTGGTGAAGCTTTCTTT
once	TRBV28	TRBJ2-3	TRBD2	CASSSAGGADTQYF	TGTGCCAGCAGTTCAGCGGGAGGGGCAGATACGCAGTATTTT
NA	TRBV7-8	TRBJ2-7	NA	CASSFLVRYEQYF	TGTGCCAGCAGCTTTTTAGTACGCTACGAGCAGTACTTC
NA	TRBV9	TRBJ1-1	TRBD1	CASNTQGADTEAFF	TGTGCCAGCAATACACAGGGGGCCGACACTGAAGCTTTCTTT
large	TRBV19	TRBJ1-4	TRBD1	CASSPDRGSREKLFF	TGTGCCAGTAGCCCGGACAGGGGATCGAGGGAAAAACTGTTTTTT
medium-sized	TRBV11-3	TRBJ2-1	TRBD2	CASSLVAGGFGEQFF	TGTGCCAGCAGCTTGGTAGCGGGGGGGTTTGGCGAGCAGTTCTTC
NA	TRBV6-8	TRBJ1-6	NA	CASRKLQGYSPLHF	TGTGCCAGCAGAAAATTACAGGGTTATTCACCCCTCCACTTT
NA	TRBV19	TRBJ2-1	NA	CASSIVGTAEQFF	TGTGCCAGTAGTATAGTGGGGACCGCGGAGCAGTTCTTC
NA	TRBV18	TRBJ2-3	NA	CASSLSTDPDTQYF	TGTGCCAGCTCACTCTCGACAGACCCAGATACGCAGTATTTT
NA	TRBV6-8	TRBJ2-7	TRBD2	CATQRLAGIDEQYF	TGTGCCACCCAGCGTCTAGCGGGAATAGACGAGCAGTACTTC